One T cell receptor beta chain is described in this entry. The protocol was immunoSEQ multiplex PCR, while the TCRdb copy is restricted to in-frame clones and leaves out a portion. The data contain roughly 59,000 clones, roughly 90% of them singletons. The data derive from a study of control samples from healthy donors and cancer patients. Deletions cut 1 base from V and 2 bases from J, with 8 bases between. This CDR3 has 14 residues. Germline V gene data show CDR1 as SGHTA and CDR2 as FQGNSA. The TCR sequence derives from a man between 40 and 49 years old with colorectal cancer. The gene calls are TRBV7-2 and TRBJ1-2; D possibly corresponds to TRBD1 (6 bases). The sample consisted of PBMCs. CDR3 sequence reads: CASSLGQGNYGYTF. The CDR3 bases are TGTGCCAGCAGCTTAGGGCAGGGGAACTATGGCTACACCTTC.